This TCR beta chain was identified in a study of T-cell memory formation after mild COVID-19. Study background: For the most part, TCR clusters were specific to one donor.

TCRdb independently ran MiXCR on the 5' RACE reads; one entry per CDR3 protein. The data show around 250,000 distinct CDR3 sequences, around a tenth seen once. Germline lookup yields CDR1 SGHKS and CDR2 YYEKEE (reference sequence). There are 14 residues in the CDR3. Trimming took 4 bases from V and 7 from J; bases not matched to a gene: 9. The material sequenced was PBMCs or a T cell subset sorted from them (not recorded which). V usage is TRBV5-5 and J usage is TRBJ2-7; 9 nucleotides agree with TRBD1. This TCR was sampled from a man younger than 35 who had mild COVID-19 (a few samples of this study predate the infection). Cell type and time point are not known. The CDR3 DNA reads TGTGCCAGCAGCGATACAGGGGGCAGGCAGGAGCAGTACGTC. This sequence encodes CASSDTGGRQEQYV.